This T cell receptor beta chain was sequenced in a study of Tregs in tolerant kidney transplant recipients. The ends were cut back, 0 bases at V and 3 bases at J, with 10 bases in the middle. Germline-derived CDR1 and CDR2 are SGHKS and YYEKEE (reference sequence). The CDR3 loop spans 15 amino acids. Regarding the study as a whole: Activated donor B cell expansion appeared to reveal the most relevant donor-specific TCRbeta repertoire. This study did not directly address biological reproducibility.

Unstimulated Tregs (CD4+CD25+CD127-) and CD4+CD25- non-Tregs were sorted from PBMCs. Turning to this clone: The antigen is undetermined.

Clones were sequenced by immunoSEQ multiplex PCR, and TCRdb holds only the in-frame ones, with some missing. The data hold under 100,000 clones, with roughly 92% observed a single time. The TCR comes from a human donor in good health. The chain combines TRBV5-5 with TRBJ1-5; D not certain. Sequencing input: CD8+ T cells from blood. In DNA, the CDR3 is TGTGCCAGCAGCTTGGGGGAACACCTCAATCAGCCCCAGCATTTT. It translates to CASSLGEHLNQPQHF.